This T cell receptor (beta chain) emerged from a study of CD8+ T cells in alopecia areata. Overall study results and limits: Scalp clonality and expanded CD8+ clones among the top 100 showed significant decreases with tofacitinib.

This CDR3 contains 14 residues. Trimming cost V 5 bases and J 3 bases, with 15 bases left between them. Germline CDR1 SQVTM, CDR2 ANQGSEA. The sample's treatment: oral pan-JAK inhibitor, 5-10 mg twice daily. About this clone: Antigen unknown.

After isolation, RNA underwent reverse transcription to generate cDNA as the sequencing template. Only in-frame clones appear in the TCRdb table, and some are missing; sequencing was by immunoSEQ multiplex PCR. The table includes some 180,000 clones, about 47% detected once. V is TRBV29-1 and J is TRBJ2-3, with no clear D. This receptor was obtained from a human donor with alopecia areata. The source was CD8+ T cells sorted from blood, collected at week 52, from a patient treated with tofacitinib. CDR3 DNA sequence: TGCAGCGTTCCTACGACTGTAGCAACAGATACGCAGTATTTT. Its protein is CSVPTTVATDTQYF.